This T cell receptor (beta chain) originates from a study of cytomegalovirus exposure and HLA in healthy donors. General study points: Later, TCR association rates were found to vary by HLA locus, highest for DRB1 and lowest for HLA-C. The study designated about 180 TCR beta chains cytomegalovirus-associated.

Vbeta (60) and Jbeta (13) primers were used in the PCR. TCRdb keeps only in-frame clones here, not all; method: immunoSEQ multiplex PCR. Of approximately 210,000 clones listed, roughly 83% are singletons. This clone came up once. Its target is unknown. Trimming left V 3 bases short and J 3 bases short, with 11 bases between. This CDR3 contains 15 residues. Germline CDR1 and CDR2: KGHSH and LQKENI. The specimen was PBMCs. V and J are TRBV18 and TRBJ2-2; D is uncertain. This receptor was identified in a male donor in good health and CMV-seropositive. The CDR3 reads CASSPIRAHTGELFF. CDR3 bases: TGTGCCAGCTCACCGATAAGAGCTCACACCGGGGAGCTGTTTTTT.